This entry lists 25 T cell receptor beta chains sequenced from one sample in a study of identical twins. TCRdb passed the 5' RACE reads through MiXCR, listing each CDR3 protein once. The sample carries a few hundred thousand distinct CDR3 sequences, roughly 13% recorded once. The same sample was also studied in work on yellow fever vaccine responses in identical twins.

Sequenced sample: memory (CD45RO+) T cells sorted from blood. These receptors all come from a woman aged 18-29 years in good health.

This clonotype was counted between two and nine times. The chain carries TRBV6-4 and TRBJ2-2, with D unresolved. Trimming stripped 6 bases from V and 1 base from J, with 12 bases between. The CDR3 length is 15 residues. The germline CDR1 and CDR2 sequences are MRHNA and SNTAGT. CDR3 sequence (DNA): TGTGCCAGCAGCTCCGACGGGTTGAACACCGGGGAGCTGTTTTTT. Its protein is CASSSDGLNTGELFF.

This chain links TRBV7-2 with TRBJ2-1, with D tentatively TRBD1 (6 bases). Trimming stripped 4 bases from V and 14 bases from J, with 12 bases between. Germline values: CDR1 SGHTA, CDR2 FQGNSA. This CDR3 is 11 amino acids long. CDR3 sequence (DNA): TGTGCCAGCAGCTCCGCAGGGGAGAAGTTCTTC. It encodes CASSSAGEKFF.

This clonotype was detected ten times or more. The chain recombines TRBV5-1 with TRBJ2-1, with 10 positions matching TRBD1. Per the germline V gene, CDR1 is SGHRS and CDR2 is YFSETQ. With 0 bases clipped from V and 3 bases from J, the junction kept 6 bases outside the gene matches. The CDR3 runs 17 residues. DNA of the CDR3: TGCGCCAGCAGCTTGGTTGAGGGACAGGGGCACTACAATGAGCAGTTCTTC. Amino acids: CASSLVEGQGHYNEQFF.

The rearrangement joins TRBV25-1 to TRBJ2-5; D is perhaps TRBD2 (6 bases). The CDR3 is made up of 17 amino acids. Trimming pared 2 bases from V and 5 bases from J, leaving 21 bases between. CDR1 is MGHDK and CDR2 is SYGVNS in the germline V gene. In nucleotides, the CDR3 is TGTGCCAGCAGTGAACCCGCCCGCCCCTCGGGGAGGGAGACCCAGTACTTC. Its translation: CASSEPARPSGRETQYF.

The gene calls are TRBV9 and TRBJ2-3; TRBD2 is a possible D gene (7 bases). Germline CDR1 is SGDLS and CDR2 is YYNGEE. The CDR3 extends over 16 amino acids. V lost 0 bases, J lost 0 bases, and 11 bases lay in between. The CDR3 sequence is CASSVAGGGSTDTQYF. The DNA of the CDR3 is TGTGCCAGCAGCGTAGCGGGGGGCGGCAGCACAGATACGCAGTATTTT.

This CDR3 is CARGLAGETQYF. The CDR3 region has the DNA TGCGCCAGAGGACTAGCCGGAGAGACCCAGTACTTC. The rearrangement links TRBV10-2 to TRBJ2-5; 8 bases agree with TRBD2. The CDR3 totals 12 residues. Trimming cost V 9 bases and J 4 bases; bases outside gene matches: 4. Per germline, CDR1 WSHSY and CDR2 SAAADI.

This clonotype was detected many times. V usage is TRBV28 and J usage is TRBJ2-1; 8 bases are a match to TRBD2. This CDR3 comprises 16 residues. CDR1 MDHEN and CDR2 SYDVKM come from the germline V gene. J gave up 2 bases and V 5 bases, and 8 bases lay outside the gene matches. DNA for the CDR3: TGTGCCAGCAGTCTACGACCGGGACTAGCCTACAATGAGCAGTTCTTC. This gives the protein CASSLRPGLAYNEQFF.

The chain uses TRBV12-3 or TRBV12-4 and TRBJ2-4; D tentatively reads TRBD1 or TRBD2 (6 bases each). The CDR3 covers 18 residues. In nucleotides, the CDR3 is TGTACCCGCAGTCACACTAGCTGGGGGGCCGTGAGCAAAAACATTCAGTACTTC. Its translation is CTRSHTSWGAVSKNIQYF.

This clonotype was found a few times. The chain carries TRBV6-5 and TRBJ1-5, with TRBD1 identical over 11 bases. J gave up 3 bases and V 4 bases, and 2 bases lay outside the gene matches. The CDR3 extends over 15 amino acids. The germline gives CDR1 MNHEY, CDR2 SVGAGI. The CDR3 reads CASSWTGGYNQPQHF. Here the CDR3 DNA reads TGTGCCAGCAGTTGGACAGGGGGCTACAATCAGCCCCAGCATTTT.

The sample holds one count of this clonotype. At one boundary the junction diverges from the germline segment, which might be a read error. V gene TRBV6-5 combines with J gene TRBJ2-7; maybe TRBD1 (6 bases). The length of the CDR3 is 11 residues. Germline CDR1 reads MNHEY; CDR2 reads SVGAGI. CDR3 coding DNA: TGTGCCAGCAGTTACTCCGGACGACAGGTCTTC. Translation: CASSYSGRQVF.

The genes are TRBV6-5 and TRBJ2-7; TRBD1 matches 7 bases. This CDR3 is 15 amino acids long. V shed 6 bases and J 2 bases; nucleotides not matched to a gene: 10. Looked up from germline, CDR1 is MNHEY and CDR2 is SVGAGI. CDR3 nucleotides: TGTGCCAGCAGGATACTCCGGGACAGAGCCTACGAGCAGTACTTC. This translates into CASRILRDRAYEQYF.

This clonotype was found a few times. This chain links TRBV18 with TRBJ2-1, with 9 bases matching TRBD1. This CDR3 is built from 13 residues. Germline values: CDR1 KGHSH, CDR2 LQKENI. With V trimmed by 4 bases and J by 13 bases, 8 bases remained unmatched. Written as DNA, the CDR3 is TGTGCCAGCTCACAGAAAACAGGGGGCCATCAGTTCTTC. It codes for CASSQKTGGHQFF.

This clonotype has just a few counts. The chain has TRBV19 and TRBJ1-5; perhaps TRBD1 as D (6 bases). The length of the CDR3 is 13 residues. The V gene lost 3 bases and the J gene lost 6 bases, with 9 bases spanning the gap. CDR1 and CDR2 from the germline V gene are LNHDA and SQIVND (reference sequence). The CDR3 nucleotides read TGTGCCAGTAGTATCAGGGGAGGTCAGCCCCAGCATTTT. Translation: CASSIRGGQPQHF.

This clonotype was recorded a few times. The CDR3 protein is CATSDWGQGFDGYTF. CDR3 DNA sequence: TGTGCCACCAGTGATTGGGGACAGGGCTTCGATGGCTACACCTTC. This chain connects TRBV24-1 to TRBJ1-2; 9 bases map to TRBD1. Germline CDR1 KGHDR, CDR2 SFDVKD. The CDR3 is 15 residues long. After removal of 2 bases from V and 6 bases from J, the junction contained 6 bases not matched to a gene.

The table lists this clonotype with a few counts. The chain recombines TRBV20-1 with TRBJ2-7, with a weak D call TRBD2 (6 bases). Germline CDR1 and CDR2: DFQATT and SNEGSKA (reference sequence). This CDR3 contains 14 residues. V lost 5 bases, J lost 5 bases, and 19 bases lay in between. The CDR3 loop reads CSAGQVRRGDEQYF. The CDR3 DNA follows: TGCAGTGCTGGGCAGGTGCGGAGGGGCGACGAGCAGTACTTC.

The chain links TRBV7-3 to TRBJ2-7, with 13 nucleotides matching TRBD2. This CDR3 region has 15 residues. Per the germline V gene, CDR1 is SGHTA and CDR2 is FQGTGA. V shed 6 bases, J shed 2 bases, and the junction held 4 bases outside the gene matches. CDR3 residues: CASRRTSGGTYEQYF. In nucleotides, the CDR3 is TGTGCCAGCAGGCGGACTAGCGGGGGAACCTACGAGCAGTACTTC.

This clonotype has a handful of counts. The genes are TRBV29-1 and TRBJ2-5, with TRBD2 matching 9 bases. The CDR3 loop spans 15 amino acids. V lost 0 bases, J lost 10 bases, and 12 bases stayed unmatched. Germline V lookup: CDR1 SQVTM, CDR2 ANQGSEA. CDR3 sequence reads: CSVEDHPGLASRQYF. DNA of the CDR3: TGCAGCGTTGAAGATCATCCGGGACTAGCAAGTCGCCAGTACTTC.

This clonotype was detected many times. The J gene is TRBJ2-7, the V gene TRBV3-1; D remains unclear. V lost 6 bases and J 0 bases, leaving 12 bases between the germline ends. The germline V gene has CDR1 LGHDT and CDR2 YNNKEL (reference sequence). The CDR3 spans 14 residues. The CDR3 loop is CASSPGRSSYEQYF. CDR3 nucleotides: TGTGCCAGCAGTCCTGGACGGAGCTCCTACGAGCAGTACTTC.

This clonotype was found a few times. V gene TRBV24-1 combines with J gene TRBJ2-1; TRBD1 aligns across 9 bases. J was trimmed by 0 bases and V by 4 bases; bases with no gene match: 3. The CDR3 consists of 16 residues. Looked up from germline, CDR1 is KGHDR and CDR2 is SFDVKD. The CDR3 bases are TGTGCCACCAGTGACCAGGACAGGGGCTCCTACAATGAGCAGTTCTTC. Translated: CATSDQDRGSYNEQFF.

The chain combines TRBV5-1 with TRBJ2-3; 10 bases agree with TRBD2. Germline V CDR1 and CDR2: SGHRS, YFSETQ. This CDR3 has 15 residues. The junction had 6 bases not matched to a gene; V was cut back by 5 bases and J by 3 bases. Here the CDR3 DNA reads TGCGCCAGCAGACATAGCGGGGGGCCGACAGATACGCAGTATTTT. Encoded protein: CASRHSGGPTDTQYF.

This clonotype came up many times. The genes are TRBV4-3 and TRBJ2-5, with unresolved D. The ends were cut back, 0 bases at V and 5 bases at J, with 7 bases in the middle. Germline V gives CDR1 LGHNA, CDR2 YSLEER. The CDR3 sequence is 13 residues long. The CDR3 here is CASSQESQETQYF. Written as DNA, the CDR3 is TGCGCCAGCAGCCAAGAATCTCAGGAGACCCAGTACTTC.

The chain uses TRBV9 and TRBJ2-5; D gene ambiguous. Germline V gene data show CDR1 as SGDLS and CDR2 as YYNGEE. The V gene lost 4 bases and the J gene lost 3 bases, with 16 bases spanning the gap. CDR3 length: 15 residues. CDR3 loop: CASSHSAGSKETQYF. The CDR3 DNA reads as TGTGCCAGCAGCCATTCGGCAGGCTCGAAAGAGACCCAGTACTTC.

The sample holds a few counts of this clonotype. The chain is built from TRBV7-6 and TRBJ2-2, with D possibly being TRBD1 (5 bases). This CDR3 is built from 15 residues. V lost 10 bases to trimming and J lost 5 bases, with 20 bases between them. CDR1 SGHVS and CDR2 FNYEAQ come from the germline V gene. CDR3 residues: CATTTGTGLTGELFF. CDR3 DNA sequence: TGTGCCACAACAACCGGAACAGGTTTAACCGGGGAGCTGTTTTTT.

V and J are TRBV7-3 and TRBJ2-7, with D perhaps TRBD1 or TRBD2 (7 bases each). Between the trimmed V and J ends, which lost 4 bases and 7 bases, there was a span of 20 bases. Germline CDR1 SGHTA, CDR2 FQGTGA. The CDR3 extends over 15 amino acids. Here the CDR3 reads CASSSPGEGAEEQYF. The CDR3 nucleotides are TGTGCCAGCAGCTCCCCGGGGGAGGGGGCAGAAGAGCAGTACTTC.

The J gene is TRBJ2-1, the V gene TRBV28, with D possibly TRBD1 on 8 matching bases. The CDR3 is 15 amino acids. In germline, CDR1 is MDHEN, CDR2 SYDVKM. Between the trimmed V and J ends, which lost 5 bases and 8 bases, there was a span of 19 bases. CDR3: CASSPSGQGGDEQFF. CDR3 DNA sequence: TGTGCCAGCAGTCCGTCCGGACAGGGAGGGGATGAGCAGTTCTTC.